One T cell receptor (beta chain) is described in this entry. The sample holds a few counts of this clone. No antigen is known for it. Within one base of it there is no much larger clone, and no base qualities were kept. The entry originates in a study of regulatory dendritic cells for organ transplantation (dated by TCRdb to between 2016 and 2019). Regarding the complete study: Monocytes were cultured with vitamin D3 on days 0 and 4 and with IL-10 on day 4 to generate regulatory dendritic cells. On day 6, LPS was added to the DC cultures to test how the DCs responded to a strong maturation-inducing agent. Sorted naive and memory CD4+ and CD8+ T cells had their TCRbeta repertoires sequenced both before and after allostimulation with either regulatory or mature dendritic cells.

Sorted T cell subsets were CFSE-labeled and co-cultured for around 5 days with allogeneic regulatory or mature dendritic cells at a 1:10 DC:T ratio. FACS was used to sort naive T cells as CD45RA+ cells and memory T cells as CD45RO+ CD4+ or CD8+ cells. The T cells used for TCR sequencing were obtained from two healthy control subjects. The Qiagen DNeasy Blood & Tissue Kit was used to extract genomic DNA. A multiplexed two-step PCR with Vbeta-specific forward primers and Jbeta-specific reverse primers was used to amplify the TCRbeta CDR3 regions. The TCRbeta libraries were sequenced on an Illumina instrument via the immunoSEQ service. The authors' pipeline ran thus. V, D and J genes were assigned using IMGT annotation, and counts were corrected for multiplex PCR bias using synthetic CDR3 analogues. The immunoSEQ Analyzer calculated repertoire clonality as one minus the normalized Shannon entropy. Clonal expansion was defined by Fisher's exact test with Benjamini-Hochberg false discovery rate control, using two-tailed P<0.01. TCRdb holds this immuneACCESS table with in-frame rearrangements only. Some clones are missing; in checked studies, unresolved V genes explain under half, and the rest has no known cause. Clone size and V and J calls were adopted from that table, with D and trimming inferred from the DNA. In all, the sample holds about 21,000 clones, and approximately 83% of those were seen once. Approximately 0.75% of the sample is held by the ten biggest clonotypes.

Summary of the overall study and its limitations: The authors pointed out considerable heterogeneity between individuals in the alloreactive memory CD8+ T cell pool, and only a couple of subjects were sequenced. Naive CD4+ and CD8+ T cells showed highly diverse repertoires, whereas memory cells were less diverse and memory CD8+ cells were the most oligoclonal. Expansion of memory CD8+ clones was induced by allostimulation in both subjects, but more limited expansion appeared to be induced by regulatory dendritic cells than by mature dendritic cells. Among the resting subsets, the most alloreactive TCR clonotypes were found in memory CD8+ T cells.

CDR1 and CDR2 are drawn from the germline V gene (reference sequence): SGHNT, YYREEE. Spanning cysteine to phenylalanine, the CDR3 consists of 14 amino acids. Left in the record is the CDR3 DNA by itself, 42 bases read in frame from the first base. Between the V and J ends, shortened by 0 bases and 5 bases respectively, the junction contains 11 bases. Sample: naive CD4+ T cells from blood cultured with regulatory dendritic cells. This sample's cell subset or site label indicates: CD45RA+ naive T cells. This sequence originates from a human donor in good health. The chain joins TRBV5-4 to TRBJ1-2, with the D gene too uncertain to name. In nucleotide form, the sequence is TGTGCCAGCAGCTTGGGTGCAGGTCCTTATGGCTACACCTTC. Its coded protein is CASSLGAGPYGYTF. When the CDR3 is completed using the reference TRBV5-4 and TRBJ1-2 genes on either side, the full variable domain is ETGVTQSPTHLIKTRGQQVTLRCSSQSGHNTVSWYQQALGQGPQFIFQYYREEENGRGNFPPRFSGLQFPNYSSELNVNALELDDSALYLCASSLGAGPYGYTFGSGTRLTVV.